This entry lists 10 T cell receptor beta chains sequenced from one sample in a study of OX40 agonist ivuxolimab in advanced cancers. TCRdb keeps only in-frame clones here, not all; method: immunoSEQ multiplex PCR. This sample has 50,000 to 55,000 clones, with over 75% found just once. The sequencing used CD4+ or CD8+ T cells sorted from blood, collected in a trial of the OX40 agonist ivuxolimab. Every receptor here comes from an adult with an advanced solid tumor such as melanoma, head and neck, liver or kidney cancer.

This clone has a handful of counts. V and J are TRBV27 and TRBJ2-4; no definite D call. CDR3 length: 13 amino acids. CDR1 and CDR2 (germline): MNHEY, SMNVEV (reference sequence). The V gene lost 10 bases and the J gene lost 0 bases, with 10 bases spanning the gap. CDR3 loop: CATEDLAKNIQYF. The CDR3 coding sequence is TGTGCCACCGAGGATCTAGCCAAAAACATTCAGTACTTC.

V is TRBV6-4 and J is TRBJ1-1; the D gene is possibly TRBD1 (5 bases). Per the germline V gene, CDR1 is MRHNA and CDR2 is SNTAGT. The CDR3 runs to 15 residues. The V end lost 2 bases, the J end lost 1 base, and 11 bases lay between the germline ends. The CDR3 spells CASSDTGKSNTEAFF. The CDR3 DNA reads TGTGCCAGCAGTGACACAGGCAAATCGAACACTGAAGCTTTCTTT.

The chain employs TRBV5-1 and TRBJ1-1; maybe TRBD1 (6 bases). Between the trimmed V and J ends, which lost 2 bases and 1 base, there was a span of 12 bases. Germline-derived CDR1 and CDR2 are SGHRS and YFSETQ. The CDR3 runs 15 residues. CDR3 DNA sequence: TGCGCCAGCAGCTTTAGGGGGGCCGCGAACACTGAAGCTTTCTTT. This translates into CASSFRGAANTEAFF.

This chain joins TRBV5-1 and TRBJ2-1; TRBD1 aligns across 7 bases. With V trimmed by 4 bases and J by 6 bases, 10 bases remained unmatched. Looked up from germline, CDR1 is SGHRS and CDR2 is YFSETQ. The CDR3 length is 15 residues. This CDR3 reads CASSLDRDNRNEQFF. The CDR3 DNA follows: TGCGCCAGCAGCCTCGACAGGGATAATCGCAATGAGCAGTTCTTC.

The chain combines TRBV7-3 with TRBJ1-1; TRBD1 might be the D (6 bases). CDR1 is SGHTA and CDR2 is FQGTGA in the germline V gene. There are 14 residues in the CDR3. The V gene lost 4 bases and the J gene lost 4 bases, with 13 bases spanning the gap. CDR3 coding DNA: TGTGCCAGCAGCTCCCAGGGAGGGGGCACTGAAGCTTTCTTT. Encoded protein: CASSSQGGGTEAFF.

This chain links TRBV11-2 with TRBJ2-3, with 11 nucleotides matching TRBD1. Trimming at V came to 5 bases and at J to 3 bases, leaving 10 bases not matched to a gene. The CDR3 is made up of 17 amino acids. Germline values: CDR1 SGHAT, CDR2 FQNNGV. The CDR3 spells CASSLTGQGDGTDTQYF. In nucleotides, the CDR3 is TGTGCCAGCAGCCTCACGGGACAGGGGGATGGAACAGATACGCAGTATTTT.

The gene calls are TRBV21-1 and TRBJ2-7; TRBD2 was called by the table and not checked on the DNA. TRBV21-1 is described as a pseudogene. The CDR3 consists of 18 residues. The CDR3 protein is CASSKGWVTSAASREQYF. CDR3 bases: TGTGCCAGCAGCAAAGGGTGGGTCACTAGCGCCGCGTCTCGCGAGCAGTACTTC.

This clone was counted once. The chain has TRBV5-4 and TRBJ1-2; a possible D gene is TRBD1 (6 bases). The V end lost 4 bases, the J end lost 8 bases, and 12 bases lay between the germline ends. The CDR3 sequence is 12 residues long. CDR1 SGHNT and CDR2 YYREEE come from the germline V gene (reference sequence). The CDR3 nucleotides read TGTGCCAGCAGCGGGGGGGCGGGCGGCTACACCTTC. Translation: CASSGGAGGYTF.

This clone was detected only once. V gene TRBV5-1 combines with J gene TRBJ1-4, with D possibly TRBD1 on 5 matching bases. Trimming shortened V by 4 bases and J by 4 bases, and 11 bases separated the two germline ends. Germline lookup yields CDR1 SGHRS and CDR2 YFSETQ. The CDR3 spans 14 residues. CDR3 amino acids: CASSQTAFNEKLFF. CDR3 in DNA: TGCGCCAGCAGCCAGACAGCGTTTAATGAAAAACTGTTTTTT.

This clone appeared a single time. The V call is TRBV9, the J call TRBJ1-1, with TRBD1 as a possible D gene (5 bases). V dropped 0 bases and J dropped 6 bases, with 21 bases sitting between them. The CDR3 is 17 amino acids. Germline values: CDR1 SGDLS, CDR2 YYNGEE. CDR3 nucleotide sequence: TGTGCCAGCAGCGTAGGGGGGACGGCCCGGGGGTACGCTGAAGCTTTCTTT. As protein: CASSVGGTARGYAEAFF.